This entry concerns a single T cell receptor (beta chain). Its antigen is currently unknown. The record originates from a study of cytomegalovirus exposure and HLA in healthy donors. Study-level background: Genetic ancestry analysis placed approximately 80% of the approximately 390 donors that were genotyped in the Caucasian-associated cluster.

Broader study findings: TCR beta V- and J-gene trimming, according to a later analysis, was linked to a missense DCLRE1C variant.

The PCR made use of 60 Vbeta and 13 Jbeta primers. The assay was immunoSEQ multiplex PCR, and TCRdb's table has in-frame clones only and misses some. The sample lists tens of thousands of clones, more than 80% occurring once. Trimming cost V 5 bases and J 4 bases, with 11 bases left between them. Germline-derived CDR1 and CDR2 are SGHTA and FQGNSA. The CDR3 totals 13 residues. Sequenced: PBMCs. The sequence came from a woman younger than 45 in good health and CMV-seronegative. The chain links TRBV7-2 to TRBJ1-1, with a tentative D call TRBD1 (5 bases). CDR3 sequence: CASSPLGGTEAFF. CDR3 sequence (DNA): TGTGCCAGCAGCCCCCTCGGGGGCACTGAAGCTTTCTTT.